This T cell receptor beta chain emerged from a study of graft-versus-host responses after intestinal transplantation. Study-wide context: Grafts were multivisceral, liver-intestinal, or isolated intestinal. All of the recipients had induction that used anti-thymocyte globulin, then tacrolimus and steroids for 2 to 3 years.

The method was immunoSEQ multiplex PCR; TCRdb's version includes in-frame clones alone and lacks a portion of them. This table has 90,000 to 150,000 clones, around 96% appearing once. Comment on this clone: Its antigen is not identified.

There are 14 residues in the CDR3. The germline V and J ends were trimmed by 2 bases and 4 bases, with 12 bases remaining between them. Germline lookup yields CDR1 SGDLS and CDR2 YYNGEE. The chain combines TRBV9 with TRBJ1-2; D uncertain. The sample was unstimulated CD8+ T cells sorted from spleen or lymph node cells, taken before intestinal transplant. The TCR was taken from a human donor who received an intestinal transplant. CDR3 nucleotides: TGTGCCAGCAGCGTGTACGGGAGTGCCTATGGCTACACCTTC. Residues: CASSVYGSAYGYTF.